This TCR beta chain comes out of a study of cytomegalovirus exposure and HLA in healthy donors. Both 60 Vbeta primers and 13 Jbeta primers went into the PCR. Sequenced by immunoSEQ multiplex PCR; TCRdb stores in-frame clones only, minus some. The table records roughly 200,000 clones, around 77% of them present only once. V gave up 5 bases and J gave up 4 bases; unmatched junction bases: 11. The length of the CDR3 is 15 residues. From germline, CDR1 is LNHDA and CDR2 SQIVND (reference sequence). This clonotype was obtained from a man aged 25-40 years in good health and CMV-seronegative. The specimen sequenced was PBMCs. V usage is TRBV19 and J usage is TRBJ2-7, with 7 nucleotides matching TRBD1. The CDR3 loop reads CASSGSQGKEYEQYF. For the CDR3, the DNA is TGTGCCAGTAGTGGTTCACAGGGGAAAGAGTACGAGCAGTACTTC.